This TCR beta chain was found in a study of identical twins. Study observations and caveats: Conclusions came from cross-sectional statistical analysis, not from following the same donors.

MiXCR, applied by TCRdb to the 5' RACE reads, yields one record per CDR3 protein. The table records about 240,000 distinct CDR3 sequences, over 9.5% of them present only once. The CDR3 has 17 amino acids. The germline CDR1 and CDR2 sequences are LGHNA and YNFKEQ. V was trimmed by 0 bases and J by 4 bases, leaving 18 bases between them. This clonotype was detected many times. Its specificity is not known. This chain joins TRBV4-2 and TRBJ1-2; D may be TRBD1 (5 bases). Sequenced: memory T cells sorted from blood. This TCR was recovered from a man aged 50 or older in good health. The CDR3 DNA reads as TGTGCCAGCAGCCAAGAGGGGGGGAGGCAGGGCGGCTATGGCTACACCTTC. The encoded protein is CASSQEGGRQGGYGYTF.